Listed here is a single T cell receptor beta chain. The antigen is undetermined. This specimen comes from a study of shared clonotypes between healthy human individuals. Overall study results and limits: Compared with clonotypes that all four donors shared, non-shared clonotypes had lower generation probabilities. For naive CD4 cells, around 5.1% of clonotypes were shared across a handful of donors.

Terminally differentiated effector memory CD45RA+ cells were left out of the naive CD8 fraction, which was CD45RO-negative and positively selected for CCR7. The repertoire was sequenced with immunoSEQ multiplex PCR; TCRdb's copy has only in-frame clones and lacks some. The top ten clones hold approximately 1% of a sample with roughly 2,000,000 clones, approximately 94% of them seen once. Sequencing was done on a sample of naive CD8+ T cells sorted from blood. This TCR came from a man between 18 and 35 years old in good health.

CDR3 sequence (DNA): TGTGCCAGCAGCCCACTAGACAGTCAGCTATCCTACGAGCAGTACTTC. Translated: CASSPLDSQLSYEQYF. This chain uses TRBV7-9 with TRBJ2-7, with D tentatively TRBD1 or TRBD2 (5 bases each). Germline loops: CDR1 SEHNR, CDR2 FQNEAQ (reference sequence). Trimming cost V 5 bases and J 1 base, with 18 bases left between them. This CDR3 is built from 16 residues.